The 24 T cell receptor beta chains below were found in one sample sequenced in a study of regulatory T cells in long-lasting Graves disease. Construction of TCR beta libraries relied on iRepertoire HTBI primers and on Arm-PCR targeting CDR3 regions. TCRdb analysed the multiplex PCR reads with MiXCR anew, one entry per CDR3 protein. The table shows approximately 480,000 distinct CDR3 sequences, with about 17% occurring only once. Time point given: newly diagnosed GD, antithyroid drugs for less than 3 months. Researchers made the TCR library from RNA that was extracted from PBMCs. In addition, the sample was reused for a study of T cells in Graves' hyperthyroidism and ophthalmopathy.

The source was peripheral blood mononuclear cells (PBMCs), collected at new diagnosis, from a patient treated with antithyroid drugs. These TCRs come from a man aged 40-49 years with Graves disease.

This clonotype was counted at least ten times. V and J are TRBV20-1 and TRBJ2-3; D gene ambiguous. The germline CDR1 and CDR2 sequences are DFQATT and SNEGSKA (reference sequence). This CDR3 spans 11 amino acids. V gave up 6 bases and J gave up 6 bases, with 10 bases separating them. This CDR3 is CSAERRDTQYF. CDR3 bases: TGCAGTGCCGAGAGGCGGGATACGCAGTATTTT.

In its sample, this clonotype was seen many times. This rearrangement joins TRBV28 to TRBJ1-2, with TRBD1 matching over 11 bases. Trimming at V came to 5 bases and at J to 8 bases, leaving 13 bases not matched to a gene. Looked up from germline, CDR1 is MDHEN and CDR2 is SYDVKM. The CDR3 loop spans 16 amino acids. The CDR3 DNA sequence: TGTGCCAGCAGTCTAAATCAACCGGGACAGGGGGGAGGCTACACCTTC. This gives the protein CASSLNQPGQGGGYTF.

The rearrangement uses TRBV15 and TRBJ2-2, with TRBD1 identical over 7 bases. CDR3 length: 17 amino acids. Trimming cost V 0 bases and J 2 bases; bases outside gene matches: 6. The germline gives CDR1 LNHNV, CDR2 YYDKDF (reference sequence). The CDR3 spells CATSRDLEGANTGELFF. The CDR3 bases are TGTGCCACCAGCAGAGATCTCGAGGGGGCCAACACCGGGGAGCTGTTTTTT. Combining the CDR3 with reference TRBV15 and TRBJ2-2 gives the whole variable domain DAMVIQNPRYQVTQFGKPVTLSCSQTLNHNVMYWYQQKSSQAPKLLFHYYDKDFNNEADTPDNFQSRRPNTSFCFLDIRSPGLGDTAMYLCATSRDLEGANTGELFFGEGSRLTVL.

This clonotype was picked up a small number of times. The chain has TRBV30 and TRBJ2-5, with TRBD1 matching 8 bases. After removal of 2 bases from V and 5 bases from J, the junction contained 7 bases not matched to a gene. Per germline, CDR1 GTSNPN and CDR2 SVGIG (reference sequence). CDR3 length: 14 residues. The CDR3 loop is CAWSPRGLRETQYF. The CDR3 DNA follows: TGTGCCTGGAGTCCCAGGGGGCTGAGGGAGACCCAGTACTTC.

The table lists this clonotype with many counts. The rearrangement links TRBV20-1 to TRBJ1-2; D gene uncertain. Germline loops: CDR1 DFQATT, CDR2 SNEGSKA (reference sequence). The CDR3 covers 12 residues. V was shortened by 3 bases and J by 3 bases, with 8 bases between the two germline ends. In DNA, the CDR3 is TGCAGTGCTAGGGCAGGACACTATGGCTACACCTTC. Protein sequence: CSARAGHYGYTF.

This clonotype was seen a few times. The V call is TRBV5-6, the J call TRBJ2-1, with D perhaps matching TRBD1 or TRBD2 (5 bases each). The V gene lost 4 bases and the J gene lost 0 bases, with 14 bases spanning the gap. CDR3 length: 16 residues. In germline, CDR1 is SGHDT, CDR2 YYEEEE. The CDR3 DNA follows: TGTGCCAGCAGCAAGTGGGGGACGAGCTCCTACAATGAGCAGTTCTTC. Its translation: CASSKWGTSSYNEQFF.

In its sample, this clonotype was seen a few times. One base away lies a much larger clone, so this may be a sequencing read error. CDR3 residues: CASSLPVNRGTDEQFF. The CDR3 DNA is TGTGCCAGCAGTTTACCTGTGAACAGGGGTACGGATGAGCAGTTCTTC. The V and J genes are TRBV28 and TRBJ2-1; 7 bases are shared with TRBD1. From germline, CDR1 is MDHEN and CDR2 SYDVKM. Trimming took 2 bases from V and 8 from J; bases not matched to a gene: 12. The CDR3 length is 16 residues.

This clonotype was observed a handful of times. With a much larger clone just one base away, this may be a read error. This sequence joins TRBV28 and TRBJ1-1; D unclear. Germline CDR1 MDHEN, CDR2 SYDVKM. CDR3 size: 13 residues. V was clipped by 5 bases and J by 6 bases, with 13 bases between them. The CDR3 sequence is CASSRSGNAEAFF. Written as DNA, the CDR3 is TGTGCCAGCAGTCGCTCAGGCAACGCTGAAGCTTTCTTT.

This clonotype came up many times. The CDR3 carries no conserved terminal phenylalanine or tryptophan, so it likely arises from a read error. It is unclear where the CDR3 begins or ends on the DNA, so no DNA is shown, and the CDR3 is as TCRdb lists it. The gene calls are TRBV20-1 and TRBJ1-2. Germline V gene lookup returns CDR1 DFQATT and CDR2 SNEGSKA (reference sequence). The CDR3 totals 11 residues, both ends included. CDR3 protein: CSARDYSRFLA.

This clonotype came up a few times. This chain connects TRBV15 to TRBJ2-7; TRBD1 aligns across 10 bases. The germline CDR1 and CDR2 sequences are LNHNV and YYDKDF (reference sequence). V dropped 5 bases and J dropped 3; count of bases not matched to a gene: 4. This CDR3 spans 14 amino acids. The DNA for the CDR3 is TGTGCCACCAGCCCCGGGACAGGGGTCTACGAGCAGTACTTC. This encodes CATSPGTGVYEQYF.

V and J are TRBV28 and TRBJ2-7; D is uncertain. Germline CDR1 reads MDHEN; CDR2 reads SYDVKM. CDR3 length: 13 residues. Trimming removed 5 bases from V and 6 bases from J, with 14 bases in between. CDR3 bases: TGTGCCAGCAGTCAACCCGGGCTGGTCGAGCAGTACTTC. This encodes CASSQPGLVEQYF.

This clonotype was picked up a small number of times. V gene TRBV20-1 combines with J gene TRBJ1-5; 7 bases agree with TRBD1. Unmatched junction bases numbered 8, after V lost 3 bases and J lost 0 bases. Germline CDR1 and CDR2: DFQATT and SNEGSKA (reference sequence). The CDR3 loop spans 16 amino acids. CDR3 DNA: TGCAGTGCTAGCAGTGGGGGGACAGATAGCAATCAGCCCCAGCATTTT. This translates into CSASSGGTDSNQPQHF.

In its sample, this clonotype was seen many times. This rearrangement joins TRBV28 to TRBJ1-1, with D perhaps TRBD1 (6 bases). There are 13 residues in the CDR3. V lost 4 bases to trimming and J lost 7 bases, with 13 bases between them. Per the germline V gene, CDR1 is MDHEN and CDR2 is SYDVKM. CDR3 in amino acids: CASSSAGQIEAFF. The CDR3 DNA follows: TGTGCCAGCAGTTCCGCCGGACAGATTGAAGCTTTCTTT.

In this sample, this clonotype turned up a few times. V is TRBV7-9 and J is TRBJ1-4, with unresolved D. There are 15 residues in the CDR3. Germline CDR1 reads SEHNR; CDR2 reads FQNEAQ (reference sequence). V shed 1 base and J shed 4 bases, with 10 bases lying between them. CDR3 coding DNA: TGTGCCAGCAGCTTAGGCGGATCCTTTAATGAAAAACTGTTTTTT. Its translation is CASSLGGSFNEKLFF.

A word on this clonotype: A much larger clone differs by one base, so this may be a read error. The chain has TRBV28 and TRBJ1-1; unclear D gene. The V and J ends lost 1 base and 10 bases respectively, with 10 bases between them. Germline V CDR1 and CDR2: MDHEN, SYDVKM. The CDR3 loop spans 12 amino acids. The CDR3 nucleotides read TGTGCCAGCAGTTTATTGAGTTCGGGAGCTTTCTTT. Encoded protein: CASSLLSSGAFF.

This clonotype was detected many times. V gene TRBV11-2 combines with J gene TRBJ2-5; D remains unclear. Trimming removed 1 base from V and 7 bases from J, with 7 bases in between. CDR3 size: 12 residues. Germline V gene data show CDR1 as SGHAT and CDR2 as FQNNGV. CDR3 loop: CASSLGYATQYF. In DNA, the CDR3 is TGTGCCAGCAGCTTAGGATACGCGACCCAGTACTTC.

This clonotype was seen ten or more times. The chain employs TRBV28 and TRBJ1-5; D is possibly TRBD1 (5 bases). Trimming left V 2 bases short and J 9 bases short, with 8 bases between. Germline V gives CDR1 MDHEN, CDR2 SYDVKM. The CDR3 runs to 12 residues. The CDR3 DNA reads TGTGCCAGCAGTTTAGGAGACAGGCCCCAGCATTTT. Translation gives CASSLGDRPQHF.

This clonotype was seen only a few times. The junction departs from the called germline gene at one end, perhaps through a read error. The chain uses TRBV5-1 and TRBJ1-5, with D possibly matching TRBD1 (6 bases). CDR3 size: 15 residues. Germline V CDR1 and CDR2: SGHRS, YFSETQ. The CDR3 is CASSLDSYSNQPQHF. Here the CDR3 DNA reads TGTGCCAGCAGTTTGGACAGTTATAGCAATCAGCCCCAGCATTTT. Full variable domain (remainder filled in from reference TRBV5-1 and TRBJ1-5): KAGVTQTPRYLIKTRGQQVTLSCSPISGHRSVSWYQQTPGQGLQFLFEYFSETQRNKGNFPGRFSGRQFSNSRSEMNVSTLELGDSALYLCASSLDSYSNQPQHFGDGTRLSIL.

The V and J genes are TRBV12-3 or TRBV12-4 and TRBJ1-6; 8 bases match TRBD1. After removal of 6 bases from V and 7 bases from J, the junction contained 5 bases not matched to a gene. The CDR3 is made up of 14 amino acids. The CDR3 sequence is CASRPQGANSPLHF. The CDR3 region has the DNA TGTGCCAGCAGGCCTCAGGGGGCGAATTCACCCCTCCACTTT.

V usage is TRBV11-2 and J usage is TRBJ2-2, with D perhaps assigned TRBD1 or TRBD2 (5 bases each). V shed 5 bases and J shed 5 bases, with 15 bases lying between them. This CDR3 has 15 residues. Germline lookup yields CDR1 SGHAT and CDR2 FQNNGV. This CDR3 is CASSRGAGTTGELFF. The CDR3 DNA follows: TGTGCCAGCAGCCGAGGGGCAGGCACAACCGGGGAGCTGTTTTTT.

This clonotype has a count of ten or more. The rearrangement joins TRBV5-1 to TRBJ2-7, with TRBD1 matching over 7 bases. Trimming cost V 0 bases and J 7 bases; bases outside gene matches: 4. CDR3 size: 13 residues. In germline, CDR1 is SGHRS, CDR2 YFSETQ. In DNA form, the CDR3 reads TGCGCCAGCAGCTTGGAGACAGGGAGAGAGCAGTACTTC. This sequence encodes CASSLETGREQYF.

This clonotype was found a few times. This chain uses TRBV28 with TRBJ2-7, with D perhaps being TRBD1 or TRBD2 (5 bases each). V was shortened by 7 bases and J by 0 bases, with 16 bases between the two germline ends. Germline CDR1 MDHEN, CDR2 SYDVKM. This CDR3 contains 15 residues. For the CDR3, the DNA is TGTGCCAGCAAATCGGGACCAGCGAGCTCCTACGAGCAGTACTTC. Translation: CASKSGPASSYEQYF.

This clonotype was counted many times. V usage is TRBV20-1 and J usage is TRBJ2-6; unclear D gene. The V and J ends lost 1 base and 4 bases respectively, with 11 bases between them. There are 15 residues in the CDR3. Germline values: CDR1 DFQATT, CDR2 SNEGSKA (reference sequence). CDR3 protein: CSARGSSSGANVLTF. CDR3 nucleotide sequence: TGCAGTGCTAGAGGCAGCTCTTCCGGGGCCAACGTCCTGACTTTC.

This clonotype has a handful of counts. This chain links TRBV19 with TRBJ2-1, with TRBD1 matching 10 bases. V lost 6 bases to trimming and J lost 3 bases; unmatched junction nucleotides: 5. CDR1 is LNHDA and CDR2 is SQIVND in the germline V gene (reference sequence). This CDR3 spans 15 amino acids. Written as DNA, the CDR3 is TGTGCCAGTAGGTCAGACAGGGGGCACTACAATGAGCAGTTCTTC. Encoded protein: CASRSDRGHYNEQFF.